The 10 T cell receptor beta chains given below trace back to one sample, sequenced in a study of memory CD4+ T cells and cytomegalovirus serostatus. The sort gate was single viable CD3+CD4+CD8-CD45RO+ cells for memory CD4+ T cells. Assay: immunoSEQ multiplex PCR; the TCRdb copy retains only in-frame clones and omits some. In the table there are just under 95,000 clones, 80% of which are singletons. The specimen was memory CD4+ T cells from blood. All receptors come from an adult in good health and CMV-seropositive.

This chain links TRBV4-3 with TRBJ2-5; 9 nucleotides align to TRBD1. Germline CDR1 reads LGHNA; CDR2 reads YSLEER. Germline trimming cut 4 bases from V and 4 bases from J; bases unmatched to any gene: 7. The CDR3 contains 15 residues. The CDR3 DNA is TGCGCCAGCAGCCCAGAGGGACAGGGCCGAGAGACCCAGTACTTC. Translating it yields CASSPEGQGRETQYF.

The chain recombines TRBV30 with TRBJ2-1; 7 bases fit TRBD2. V gave up 1 base and J gave up 2 bases; unmatched junction bases: 8. CDR1 GTSNPN and CDR2 SVGIG come from the germline V gene (reference sequence). The CDR3 runs 16 residues. The CDR3 DNA is TGTGCCTGGAGTGGGGGGGGAGCCCTGGCCTACAATGAGCAGTTCTTC. Translating it yields CAWSGGGALAYNEQFF. The full variable domain, rest sourced from reference TRBV30 and TRBJ2-1, is SQTIHQWPATLVQPVGSPLSLECTVEGTSNPNLYWYRQAAGRGLQLLFYSVGIGQISSEVPQNLSASRPQDRQFILSSKKLLLSDSGFYLCAWSGGGALAYNEQFFGPGTRLTVL.

The chain uses TRBV19 and TRBJ1-1, with a tentative D call TRBD1 (5 bases). Germline V CDR1 and CDR2: LNHDA, SQIVND (reference sequence). V lost 8 bases and J lost 0, with 19 bases in between. This CDR3 has 16 amino acids. The CDR3 DNA sequence: TGTGCCAGTTGCCCTCCAGGGAGTCGAATGAACACTGAAGCTTTCTTT. This translates into CASCPPGSRMNTEAFF.

This clone was counted a single time. This chain links TRBV28 with TRBJ2-1; D perhaps matches TRBD2 (6 bases). Germline loops: CDR1 MDHEN, CDR2 SYDVKM. V lost 4 bases and J 5 bases, leaving 15 bases between the germline ends. The CDR3 has 15 amino acids. CDR3 DNA sequence: TGTGCCAGCAGTTCCCTACTAGCAGGTCACAATGAGCAGTTCTTC. It translates to CASSSLLAGHNEQFF.

Points on this clone: Other DNA sequences in this sample translate to the same CDR3. The rearrangement uses TRBV7-9 and TRBJ1-1; possible D gene TRBD1, 6 bases. CDR1 SEHNR and CDR2 FQNEAQ come from the germline V gene (reference sequence). CDR3 length equals 12 residues. Trimming cost V 1 base and J 10 bases, with 10 bases left between them. The CDR3 DNA reads TGTGCCAGCAGCTTAGTTAGACAGGCAGCTTTCTTT. This gives the protein CASSLVRQAAFF.

The chain uses TRBV5-6 and TRBJ1-1, with TRBD1 as a possible D gene (5 bases). CDR3 size: 11 residues. V was pared by 4 bases and J by 5 bases, with 6 bases between. Germline CDR1 and CDR2: SGHDT and YYEEEE. CDR3 residues: CASSRGTEAFF. CDR3 DNA sequence: TGTGCCAGCAGCCGGGGGACTGAAGCTTTCTTT.

The chain links TRBV5-4 to TRBJ2-1; 8 nucleotides line up with TRBD2. Looked up from germline, CDR1 is SGHNT and CDR2 is YYREEE (reference sequence). The CDR3 is 16 residues long. V shed 1 base, J shed 0 bases, and the junction held 3 bases outside the gene matches. This chain's CDR3 is CASSLSLAASYNEQFF. DNA for the CDR3: TGTGCCAGCAGCTTGTCACTAGCGGCCTCCTACAATGAGCAGTTCTTC.

A note on this clone: Other DNA sequences in this specimen translate into the identical CDR3. V is TRBV2 and J is TRBJ1-1; D uncertain. With 4 bases removed from V and 0 bases from J, the gap between germline ends came to 6 bases. Germline V gives CDR1 SNHLY, CDR2 FYNNEI. This CDR3 is built from 13 residues. Here the CDR3 DNA reads TGTGCCAGCAGTGGGACGATGAACACTGAAGCTTTCTTT. It yields the protein CASSGTMNTEAFF.

This clone was seen only a few times. V is TRBV6-1 and J is TRBJ1-1; D is undetermined. Trimming pared 2 bases from V and 5 bases from J, leaving 3 bases between. The CDR3 has 11 amino acids. CDR1 and CDR2 (germline): MNHNS, SASEGT. CDR3 sequence: CASSEWTEAFF. CDR3 DNA sequence: TGTGCCAGCAGTGAATGGACTGAAGCTTTCTTT.

The rearrangement joins TRBV19 to TRBJ2-5, with TRBD1 matching over 10 bases. V gave up 1 base and J gave up 4 bases; unmatched junction bases: 3. Germline V lookup: CDR1 LNHDA, CDR2 SQIVND (reference sequence). The CDR3 runs 15 residues. CDR3 bases: TGTGCCAGTAGTATAGGACAGGGGGCGGGAGAGACCCAGTACTTC. Translation: CASSIGQGAGETQYF. The full variable domain, completed using reference TRBV19 and TRBJ2-5, is DGGITQSPKYLFRKEGQNVTLSCEQNLNHDAMYWYRQDPGQGLRLIYYSQIVNDFQKGDIAEGYSVSREKKESFPLTVTSAQKNPTAFYLCASSIGQGAGETQYFGPGTRLLVL.